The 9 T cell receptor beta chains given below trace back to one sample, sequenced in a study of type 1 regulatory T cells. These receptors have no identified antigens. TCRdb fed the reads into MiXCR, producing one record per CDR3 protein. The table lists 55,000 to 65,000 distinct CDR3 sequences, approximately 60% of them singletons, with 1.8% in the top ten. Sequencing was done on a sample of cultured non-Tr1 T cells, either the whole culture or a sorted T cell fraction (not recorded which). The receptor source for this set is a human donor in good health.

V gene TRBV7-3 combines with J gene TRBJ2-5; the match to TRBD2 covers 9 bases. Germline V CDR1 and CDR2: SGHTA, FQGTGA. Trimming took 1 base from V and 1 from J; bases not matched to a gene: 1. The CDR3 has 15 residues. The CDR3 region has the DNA TGTGCCAGCAGCTTAAGCGGGAGGGGCCAAGAGACCCAGTACTTC. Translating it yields CASSLSGRGQETQYF.

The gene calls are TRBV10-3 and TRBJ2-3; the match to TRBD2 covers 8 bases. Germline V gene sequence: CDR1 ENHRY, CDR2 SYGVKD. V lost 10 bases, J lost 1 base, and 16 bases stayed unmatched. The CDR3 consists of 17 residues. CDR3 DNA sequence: TGTGCCACCCTTAGTCGGGAGGGCGGAACGCGCACAGATACGCAGTATTTT. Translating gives CATLSREGGTRTDTQYF.

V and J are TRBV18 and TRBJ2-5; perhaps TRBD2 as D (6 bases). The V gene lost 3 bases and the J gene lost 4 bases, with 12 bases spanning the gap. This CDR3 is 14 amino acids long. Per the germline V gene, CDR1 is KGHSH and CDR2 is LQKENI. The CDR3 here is CASSPGGGRETQYF. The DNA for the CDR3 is TGTGCCAGCTCACCGGGCGGAGGGAGAGAGACCCAGTACTTC.

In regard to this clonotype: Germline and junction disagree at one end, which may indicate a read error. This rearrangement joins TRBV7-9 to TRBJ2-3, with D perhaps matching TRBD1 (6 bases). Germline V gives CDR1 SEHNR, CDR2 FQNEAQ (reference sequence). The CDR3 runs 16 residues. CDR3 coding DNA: TGTACCAGCAGCTTGTCGGCAGGGGCCCAAAGAGATACGCAGTATTTT. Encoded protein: CTSSLSAGAQRDTQYF.

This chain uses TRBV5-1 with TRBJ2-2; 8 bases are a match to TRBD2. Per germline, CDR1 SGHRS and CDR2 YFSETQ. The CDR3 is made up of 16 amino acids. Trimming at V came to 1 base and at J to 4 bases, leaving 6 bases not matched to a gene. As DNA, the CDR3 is TGCGCCAGCAGCTTGAGTCCCGGGAGGGGCACCGGGGAGCTGTTTTTT. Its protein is CASSLSPGRGTGELFF.

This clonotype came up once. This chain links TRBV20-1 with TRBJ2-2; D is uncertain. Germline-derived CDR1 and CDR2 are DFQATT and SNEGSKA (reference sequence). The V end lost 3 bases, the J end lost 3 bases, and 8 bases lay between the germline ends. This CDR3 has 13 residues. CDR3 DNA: TGCAGTGCTAGTAGGACGGACACCGGGGAGCTGTTTTTT. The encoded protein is CSASRTDTGELFF.

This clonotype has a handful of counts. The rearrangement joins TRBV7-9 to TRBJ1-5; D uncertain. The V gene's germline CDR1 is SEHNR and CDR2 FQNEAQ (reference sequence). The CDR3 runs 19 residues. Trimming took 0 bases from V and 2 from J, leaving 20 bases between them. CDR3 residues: CASSLAPLGGVAGNQPQHF. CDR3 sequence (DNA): TGTGCCAGCAGCTTAGCGCCTCTTGGCGGAGTCGCGGGCAATCAGCCCCAGCATTTT.

CDR3 region: CASSKDGQGNQPQHF. CDR3 in DNA: TGTGCCAGCAGTAAGGACGGGCAGGGCAATCAGCCCCAGCATTTT. The chain employs TRBV27 and TRBJ1-5; D remains unclear. V lost 5 bases and J lost 2, with 13 bases in between. The CDR3 is made up of 15 amino acids. Germline CDR1 is MNHEY and CDR2 is SMNVEV (reference sequence).

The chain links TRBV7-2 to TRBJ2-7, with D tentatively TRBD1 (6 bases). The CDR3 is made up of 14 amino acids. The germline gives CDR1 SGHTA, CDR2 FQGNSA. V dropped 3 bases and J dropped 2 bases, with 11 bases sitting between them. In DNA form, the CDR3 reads TGTGCCAGCAGCTTCCAGGGGTACACCTACGAGCAGTACTTC. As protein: CASSFQGYTYEQYF.